The next 11 T cell receptor beta chains were all read from a single sample in a study of patients and donors after allogeneic stem cell transplantation. TCRdb fed the RT-PCR reads into MiXCR, producing one record per CDR3 protein. The sample has 40,000 to 45,000 distinct CDR3 sequences, more than 30% seen once. Sequenced: blood, either unsorted or a sorted T cell fraction (not recorded which). These receptors came from a human donor who was either an allogeneic HSCT recipient or a stem cell or donor lymphocyte infusion donor (not recorded which). It is not recorded whose cells these are; they may come from a transplant donor.

The genes are TRBV28 and TRBJ1-2; D is unclear. CDR3 size: 13 residues. The V gene lost 6 bases and the J gene lost 4 bases, with 12 bases spanning the gap. The V gene's germline CDR1 is MDHEN and CDR2 SYDVKM. The DNA for the CDR3 is TGTGCCAGCAGGCTTGGCAGTTTCTATGGCTACACCTTC. It encodes CASRLGSFYGYTF.

This clonotype turned up a few times. The rearrangement joins TRBV20-1 to TRBJ2-1, with 7 bases matching TRBD2. Germline values: CDR1 DFQATT, CDR2 SNEGSKA (reference sequence). The CDR3 is 13 residues long. J gave up 16 bases and V 3 bases, and 15 bases lay outside the gene matches. The CDR3 here is CSASPPSGLPRFF. The CDR3, as DNA: TGCAGTGCTAGTCCCCCTAGCGGCTTGCCGCGATTCTTC.

This chain uses TRBV19 with TRBJ2-1; D possibly uses TRBD1 or TRBD2 (5 bases each). Trimming shortened V by 6 bases and J by 8 bases, and 17 bases separated the two germline ends. The germline V gene has CDR1 LNHDA and CDR2 SQIVND (reference sequence). The CDR3 has 14 amino acids. CDR3 DNA sequence: TGTGCCAGTAGATCCGGGGCGCTTATTCATGAGCAGTTCTTC. Amino acid sequence: CASRSGALIHEQFF.

This clonotype has a handful of counts. The V gene is TRBV15, the J gene TRBJ1-5, with no clear D. Germline CDR1 reads LNHNV; CDR2 reads YYDKDF (reference sequence). The CDR3 is 15 amino acids. V gave up 3 bases and J gave up 2 bases, with 11 bases separating them. The CDR3 region is CATSRDPEGNQPQHF. The CDR3 DNA follows: TGTGCCACCAGCAGGGACCCTGAGGGCAATCAGCCCCAGCATTTT.

The chain joins TRBV29-1 to TRBJ2-5, with 11 bases aligning to TRBD1. The trim removed 8 bases at V and 5 bases at J, leaving 10 bases unmatched. The CDR3 runs to 14 residues. Germline V gives CDR1 SQVTM, CDR2 ANQGSEA. The CDR3 nucleotides are TGCAGCTTTCGTACCGGGACAGGGGGTGAGACCCAGTACTTC. Protein sequence: CSFRTGTGGETQYF. Full variable domain (remainder filled in from reference TRBV29-1 and TRBJ2-5): SAVISQKPSRDICQRGTSLTIQCQVDSQVTMMFWYRQQPGQSLTLIATANQGSEATYESGFVIDKFPISRPNLTFSTLTVSNMSPEDSSIYLCSFRTGTGGETQYFGPGTRLLVL.

This clonotype came up a few times. The chain has TRBV28 and TRBJ1-5; TRBD1 matches at 8 bases. The junction had 7 bases not matched to a gene; V was cut back by 6 bases and J by 3 bases. Looked up from germline, CDR1 is MDHEN and CDR2 is SYDVKM. This CDR3 is built from 15 residues. For the CDR3, the DNA is TGTGCCAGCAGAGTACAGGGGGATTTCAATCAGCCCCAGCATTTT. Protein sequence: CASRVQGDFNQPQHF.

V gene TRBV7-2 combines with J gene TRBJ2-1; 12 bases are a match to TRBD2. CDR1 is SGHTA and CDR2 is FQGNSA in the germline V gene. V dropped 5 bases and J dropped 8; count of bases not matched to a gene: 10. This CDR3 region has 16 residues. The CDR3 bases are TGTGCCAGCAGCCAGGGACTAGCGGGCGGGCTCGATGAGCAGTTCTTC. It yields the protein CASSQGLAGGLDEQFF.

The rearrangement uses TRBV29-1 and TRBJ2-2; 8 nucleotides line up with TRBD2. V lost 5 bases to trimming and J lost 5 bases; unmatched junction nucleotides: 10. The CDR3 consists of 15 residues. Germline V gene lookup returns CDR1 SQVTM and CDR2 ANQGSEA. CDR3 protein: CSVLAGWPRTGELFF. The CDR3 bases are TGCAGCGTTCTAGCGGGTTGGCCGAGGACCGGGGAGCTGTTTTTT.

This chain connects TRBV12-3 or TRBV12-4 to TRBJ2-5; 10 bases fit TRBD1. V shed 7 bases and J 5 bases; nucleotides not matched to a gene: 7. The CDR3 loop spans 14 amino acids. This chain's CDR3 is CASTLRQGAETQYF. The CDR3 region has the DNA TGTGCCAGCACCCTTAGACAGGGGGCTGAGACCCAGTACTTC.

Concerning this clonotype itself: At one end, the junction sequence differs from germline, possibly due to a read error. The chain has TRBV28 and TRBJ1-3; the match to TRBD1 covers 8 bases. The germline V gene has CDR1 MDHEN and CDR2 SYDVKM. CDR3 size: 16 residues. The CDR3 loop is CASSPRGPLSGNTIYF. The CDR3, as DNA: TGTGCTAGCAGTCCCAGGGGGCCTTTGTCTGGAAACACCATATATTTT.

There are a few counts of this clonotype. This sequence joins TRBV15 and TRBJ1-2, with 9 bases identical to TRBD1. With 2 bases clipped from V and 6 bases from J, the junction kept 7 bases outside the gene matches. Per germline, CDR1 LNHNV and CDR2 YYDKDF (reference sequence). This CDR3 spans 15 amino acids. The CDR3 nucleotides read TGTGCCACCAGCAGATTGACAGGGGGTATTGATGGCTACACCTTC. Amino acids: CATSRLTGGIDGYTF.